Listed below are T cell receptor beta chains from one sample, sequenced in a study of human T cells and chemical hapten exposure. MiXCR, applied by TCRdb to the RACE reads, yields one record per CDR3 protein. The sample comprises 270,000 or so distinct CDR3 sequences, just under 8% of which are singletons, and 1.2% rests with the top ten. The input for sequencing was whole blood, taken in connection with sensitization to the hapten diphenylcyclopropenone (DPC). The receptors stem from a man aged 18 to 30 with alopecia areata. Some clones in this sample may be carry-over from other donors' samples. The CDR3 runs from the conserved cysteine through the conserved F or W. A D gene is named only where the DNA matches it firmly. Where a row states a size, it is once, few, many or the class of an expanded clone; other rows omit it.

>TRBJ1-1|few|NA|TRBV7-6
CASSLLVGNTEAFF
TGTGCCAGCAGCCTTCTGGTAGGGAACACTGAAGCTTTCTTT
>TRBJ1-1|NA|NA|TRBV3-1
CASSQEVWHGAMNTEAFF
TGTGCCAGCAGCCAAGAAGTGTGGCACGGAGCCATGAACACTGAAGCTTTCTTT
>TRBJ2-1|NA|TRBD2|TRBV28
CASTPGGAWGNEQFF
TGTGCCAGCACCCCCGGGGGGGCTTGGGGGAATGAGCAGTTCTTC
>TRBJ2-1|many|TRBD2|TRBV29-1
CSVGAGNEQFF
TGCAGCGTTGGAGCGGGGAATGAGCAGTTCTTC
>TRBJ1-2|many|NA|TRBV24-1
CATSDRESEGYTF
TGTGCCACCAGTGACAGGGAGTCTGAGGGCTACACCTTC
>TRBJ2-2|NA|NA|TRBV4-3
CASSQELRTGELFF
TGCGCCAGCAGCCAAGAATTGCGGACCGGGGAGCTGTTTTTT
>TRBJ1-1|NA|NA|TRBV7-9
CASSLAAGRGTEAFF
TGTGCCAGCAGCTTGGCGGCAGGGAGGGGCACTGAAGCTTTCTTT
>TRBJ2-1|few|NA|TRBV7-2
CASSLVTYEQFF
TGTGCCAGCAGCTTAGTAACGTATGAGCAGTTCTTC
>TRBJ2-5|NA|TRBD2|TRBV7-9
CASSRIAGDQETQYF
TGTGCCAGCAGCCGAATAGCGGGGGACCAAGAGACCCAGTACTTC
>TRBJ2-4|few|NA|TRBV4-1
CASSQDRRQLAKNIQYF
TGCGCCAGCAGCCAAGATCGTCGACAGCTAGCCAAAAACATTCAGTACTTC
>TRBJ1-1|few|NA|TRBV12-3/TRBV12-4
CASTLIAVGTEAFF
TGTGCCAGCACCCTAATCGCGGTTGGCACTGAAGCTTTCTTT
>TRBJ1-5|NA|NA|TRBV20-1
CSAGGQGPQHF
TGCAGTGCTGGAGGCCAGGGGCCCCAGCATTTT
>TRBJ1-6|many|TRBD1|TRBV7-2
CASSLRGGQSSPRHNSPLHF
TGTGCCAGCAGCTTGAGGGGGGGACAGTCATCACCTAGGCATAATTCACCCCTCCACTTT
>TRBJ1-1|few|NA|TRBV7-6
CASSFTVRSTEAFF
TGTGCCAGCAGCTTTACCGTGAGGAGCACTGAAGCTTTCTTT
>TRBJ2-3|NA|NA|TRBV10-3
CAISPVGEFTQYF
TGTGCCATCAGTCCGGTCGGGGAGTTCACGCAGTATTTT
>TRBJ2-2|NA|NA|TRBV19
CASSTRSGELFF
TGTGCCAGTAGTACCCGGTCCGGGGAGCTGTTTTTT
>TRBJ2-2|few|NA|TRBV4-1
CASSQPRRAGELFF
TGCGCCAGCAGCCAACCTCGCCGGGCCGGGGAGCTGTTTTTT
>TRBJ2-3|NA|NA|TRBV20-1
CSASQADKGDTQYF
TGCAGTGCTAGTCAGGCGGACAAGGGGGATACGCAGTATTTT
>TRBJ2-1|NA|TRBD2|TRBV20-1
CSARDRDYYNEQFF
TGCAGTGCTCGGGACCGGGACTATTACAATGAGCAGTTCTTC
>TRBJ1-5|many|NA|TRBV7-9
CASSLMDMEPQHF
TGTGCCAGCAGCTTAATGGATATGGAGCCCCAGCATTTT
>TRBJ1-1|NA|NA|TRBV7-9
CASRSNFNLDETEAFF
TGTGCCAGCAGGTCCAATTTCAACCTCGACGAAACTGAAGCTTTCTTT
>TRBJ2-1|many|NA|TRBV10-3
CAISEPGYGLRDEQFF
TGTGCCATCAGTGAGCCGGGGTATGGGCTCCGGGATGAGCAGTTCTTC
>TRBJ2-7|few|NA|TRBV10-3
CAISESTAGGGHF
TGTGCCATCAGTGAGTCGACGGCAGGCGGAGGGCACTTC
>TRBJ2-3|many|TRBD2|TRBV4-2
CASSQVAAGGADTQYF
TGTGCCAGCAGCCAAGTTGCTGCCGGGGGGGCAGATACGCAGTATTTT
>TRBJ2-7|NA|TRBD1|TRBV7-8
CASSLARRQGAYEQYF
TGTGCCAGCAGCTTAGCCCGGCGGCAGGGGGCTTACGAGCAGTACTTC
>TRBJ1-3|NA|NA|TRBV28
CASGAPRTGNTIYF
TGTGCCAGCGGAGCACCCCGGACTGGAAACACCATATATTTT
>TRBJ1-1|NA|NA|TRBV21-1
CASHTPDRVNTEAFF
TGTGCCAGCCACACCCCGGACAGGGTGAACACTGAAGCTTTCTTT